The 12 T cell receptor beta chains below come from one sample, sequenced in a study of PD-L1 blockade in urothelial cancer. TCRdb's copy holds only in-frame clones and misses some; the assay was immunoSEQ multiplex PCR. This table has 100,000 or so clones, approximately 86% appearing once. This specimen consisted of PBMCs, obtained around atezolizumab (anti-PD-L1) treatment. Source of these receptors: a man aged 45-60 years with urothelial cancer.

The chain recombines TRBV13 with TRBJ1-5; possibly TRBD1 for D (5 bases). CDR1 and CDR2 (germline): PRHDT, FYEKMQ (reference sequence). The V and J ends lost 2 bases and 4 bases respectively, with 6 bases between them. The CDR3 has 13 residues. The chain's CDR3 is CASSLQGNQPQHF. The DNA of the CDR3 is TGTGCCAGCAGCTTACAGGGAAATCAGCCCCAGCATTTT. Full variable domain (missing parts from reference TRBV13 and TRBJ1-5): AAGVIQSPRHLIKEKRETATLKCYPIPRHDTVYWYQQGPGQDPQFLISFYEKMQSDKGSIPDRFSAQQFSDYHSELNMSSLELGDSALYFCASSLQGNQPQHFGDGTRLSIL.

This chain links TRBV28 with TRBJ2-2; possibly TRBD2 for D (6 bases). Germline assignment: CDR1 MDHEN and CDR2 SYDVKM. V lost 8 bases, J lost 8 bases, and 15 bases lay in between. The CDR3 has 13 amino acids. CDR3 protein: CASLLIGRGELFF. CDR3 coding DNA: TGTGCCAGCCTTCTCATCGGGAGAGGGGAGCTGTTTTTT.

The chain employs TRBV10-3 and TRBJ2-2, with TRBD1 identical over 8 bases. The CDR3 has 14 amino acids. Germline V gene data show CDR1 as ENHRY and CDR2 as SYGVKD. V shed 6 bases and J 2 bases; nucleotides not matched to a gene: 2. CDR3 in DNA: TGTGCCATCAGGGGACAGGTTAACACCGGGGAGCTGTTTTTT. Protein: CAIRGQVNTGELFF.

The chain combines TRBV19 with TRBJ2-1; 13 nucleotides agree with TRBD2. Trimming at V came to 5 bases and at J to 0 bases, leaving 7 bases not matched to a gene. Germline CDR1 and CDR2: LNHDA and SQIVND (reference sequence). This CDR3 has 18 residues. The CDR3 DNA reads TGTGCCAGTAGTTATAAACTAGCGGGAGGGAGCTCCTACAATGAGCAGTTCTTC. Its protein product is CASSYKLAGGSSYNEQFF.

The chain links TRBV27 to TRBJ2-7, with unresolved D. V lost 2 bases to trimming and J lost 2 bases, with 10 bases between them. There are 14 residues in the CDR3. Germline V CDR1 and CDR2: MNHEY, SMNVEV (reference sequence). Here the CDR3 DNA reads TGTGCCAGCAGTTTAGAGGCCAAACCCTACGAGCAGTACTTC. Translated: CASSLEAKPYEQYF.

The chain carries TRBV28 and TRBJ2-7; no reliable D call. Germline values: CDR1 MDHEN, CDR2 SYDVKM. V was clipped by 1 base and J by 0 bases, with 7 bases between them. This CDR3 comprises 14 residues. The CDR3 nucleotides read TGTGCCAGCAGTTTATTCGACTCCTCCTACGAGCAGTACTTC. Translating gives CASSLFDSSYEQYF.

In DNA form, the CDR3 reads TGTGCCAGCAGCCGAACTGGAGGCTGGGAAAAACTGTTTTTT. Its protein is CASSRTGGWEKLFF. The gene calls are TRBV7-9 and TRBJ1-4; D is unresolved. Germline assignment: CDR1 SEHNR and CDR2 FQNEAQ (reference sequence). The V gene lost 5 bases and the J gene lost 8 bases, with 15 bases spanning the gap. The CDR3 length is 14 residues.

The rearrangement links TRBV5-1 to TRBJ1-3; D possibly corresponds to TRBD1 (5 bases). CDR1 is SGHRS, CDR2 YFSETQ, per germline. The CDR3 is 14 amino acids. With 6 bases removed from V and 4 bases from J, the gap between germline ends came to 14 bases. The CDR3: CASTEGTSGNTIYF. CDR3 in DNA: TGCGCCAGCACCGAGGGGACTTCGGGAAACACCATATATTTT.

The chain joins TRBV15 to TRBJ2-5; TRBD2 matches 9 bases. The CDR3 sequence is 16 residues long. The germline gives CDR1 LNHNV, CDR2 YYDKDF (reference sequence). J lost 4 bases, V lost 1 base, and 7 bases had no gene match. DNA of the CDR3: TGTGCCACCAGCAGAGCCCCCACAGCGGGAGGAGAGACCCAGTACTTC. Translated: CATSRAPTAGGETQYF.

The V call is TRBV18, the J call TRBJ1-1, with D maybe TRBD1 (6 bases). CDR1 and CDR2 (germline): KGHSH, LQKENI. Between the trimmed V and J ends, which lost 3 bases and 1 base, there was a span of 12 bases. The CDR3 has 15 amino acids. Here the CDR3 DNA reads TGTGCCAGCTCACCGGAGAACAGGGAGAACACTGAAGCTTTCTTT. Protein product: CASSPENRENTEAFF.

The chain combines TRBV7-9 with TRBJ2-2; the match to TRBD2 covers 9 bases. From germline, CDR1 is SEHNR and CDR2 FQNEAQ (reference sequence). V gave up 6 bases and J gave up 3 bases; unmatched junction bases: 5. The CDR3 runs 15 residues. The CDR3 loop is CASSPGLAHTGELFF. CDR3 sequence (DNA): TGTGCCAGCAGTCCGGGACTAGCTCACACCGGGGAGCTGTTTTTT.

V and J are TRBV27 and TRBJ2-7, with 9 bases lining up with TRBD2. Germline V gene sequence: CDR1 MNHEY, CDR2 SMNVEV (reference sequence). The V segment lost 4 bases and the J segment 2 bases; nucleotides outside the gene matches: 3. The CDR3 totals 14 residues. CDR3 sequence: CASSWREGAYEQYF. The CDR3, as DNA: TGTGCCAGCAGTTGGCGGGAGGGCGCCTACGAGCAGTACTTC.